The next 3 T cell receptor beta chains were all read from a single sample in a study of blood T cell repertoires in COVID-19 (dated by TCRdb to 2018 to 2020). The library was produced with the immunoSEQ multiplex PCR assay. TCRdb provides this immuneACCESS table in a form limited to in-frame rearrangements. Some clones are lacking; in checked studies, under half of them reflect an unresolved V gene, and why the rest are absent is not known. This sample holds some 250,000 clones; about 82% were observed only once. Of the sample, about 12% falls within the top ten clones. Sequenced material: peripheral blood. These TCRs come from a man older than 75 with acute or convalescent COVID-19.

The genes are TRBV28 and TRBJ1-5; TRBD1 is a possible D gene (6 bases). Germline CDR1 is MDHEN and CDR2 is SYDVKM. The ends were cut back, 6 bases at V and 4 bases at J, with 16 bases in the middle. The CDR3 consists of 15 residues. CDR3 residues: CASSPRTRGNQPQHF. In DNA form, the CDR3 reads TGTGCCAGCAGCCCAAGGACTAGGGGGAATCAGCCCCAGCATTTT.

The chain joins TRBV20-1 to TRBJ1-5; D is undetermined. The CDR3 extends over 16 amino acids. V lost 3 bases to trimming and J lost 0 bases, with 15 bases between them. CDR1 DFQATT and CDR2 SNEGSKA come from the germline V gene (reference sequence). The CDR3 here is CSASKATSNSNQPQHF. In nucleotides, the CDR3 is TGCAGTGCTAGTAAAGCGACGAGTAATAGCAATCAGCCCCAGCATTTT.

The DNA of the CDR3 is TGTGCCAGCAGTACAACAGGGGGGGGCTATGGCTACACCTTC. Residues: CASSTTGGGYGYTF. The J gene is TRBJ1-2, the V gene TRBV14; 8 positions match TRBD1. The J segment lost 4 bases and the V segment lost 6 bases, leaving 7 bases of the junction unmatched. The germline V gene encodes CDR1 SGHDN and CDR2 FVKESK. The CDR3 extends over 14 amino acids.